This T cell receptor beta chain stems from a study of CD8+ T cells in alopecia areata. Treatment: oral pan-JAK inhibitor, 5-10 mg twice daily. Extracted RNA was reverse transcribed, and the resulting cDNA served as sequencing template. TCRdb's table, derived via immunoSEQ multiplex PCR, lists solely in-frame clones and lacks some. The sample holds about 180,000 clones, approximately 53% seen once. CDR1 and CDR2 (germline): SNHLY, FYNNEI. Deletions cut 6 bases from V and 7 bases from J, with 10 bases between. The CDR3 covers 11 residues. The sample here was CD8+ T cells sorted from blood, taken at week 24, from a patient treated with tofacitinib. The rearrangement joins TRBV2 to TRBJ2-7; D is unresolved. This clonotype was sampled from a human donor with alopecia areata. CDR3 loop: CASRSRLEQYF. The CDR3 DNA is TGTGCCAGCAGGAGCCGACTGGAGCAGTACTTC.